The source of this TCR beta chain is a study of early T cells in non-severe SARS-CoV-2 infection. The V gene's germline CDR1 is MNHNS and CDR2 SASEGT. CDR3 length: 14 residues. Between the trimmed V and J ends, which lost 0 bases and 4 bases, there was a span of 9 bases. TCRdb re-called the 5' RACE reads through MiXCR, storing one row per CDR3 protein. The sample contains 50,000 to 75,000 distinct CDR3 sequences, approximately 9.2% of which appear only once. This clonotype was detected only once. A much larger clone differs from this one at a single base, so this may be a read error. The TCR was taken from an adult who was a healthcare worker with PCR-confirmed SARS-CoV-2 infection or an uninfected control (not recorded which). The sample in question was whole blood, obtained at baseline. The chain joins TRBV6-1 to TRBJ1-1; no reliable D call. As DNA, the CDR3 is TGTGCCAGCAGTGAAGCCTCCGAATTCACTGAAGCTTTCTTT. Protein sequence: CASSEASEFTEAFF.